The 26 T cell receptor beta chains below come from one sample, sequenced in a study of long-term antiretroviral therapy in people with HIV (dated by TCRdb to between 2021 and 2024). The immunoSEQ hsTCRB v3.0 assay was used at survey level resolution for TRB variable region sequencing. Entries here come from immuneACCESS through TCRdb and include only in-frame sequences with V and J called. Some clones fail to appear in such tables; in the studies checked, an unresolved V gene covers under half of the shortfall, and the cause of the remainder is unknown. This sample lists 13,000 to 15,000 clones; under 80% were detected once. The top ten clonotypes cover approximately 30% of the sample. The sample in question was unsorted PBMCs, obtained 3.1 years after starting antiretroviral therapy. Receptors originate from a man aged 35 to 55 with HIV.

V gene TRBV6-5 combines with J gene TRBJ2-5; the D is unclear. The ends were cut back, 2 bases at V and 1 base at J, with 11 bases in the middle. CDR1 and CDR2 from the germline V gene are MNHEY and SVGAGI. The CDR3 has 15 residues. CDR3 nucleotide sequence: TGTGCCAGCAGTTACCTCGCCTCAGCCCAAGAGACCCAGTACTTC. It translates to CASSYLASAQETQYF.

The sample holds a few counts of this clone. This sequence joins TRBV18 and TRBJ1-3, with D possibly matching TRBD1 (5 bases). Germline-derived CDR1 and CDR2 are KGHSH and LQKENI. The V gene lost 2 bases and the J gene lost 4 bases, with 15 bases spanning the gap. The CDR3 runs to 16 residues. DNA for the CDR3: TGTGCCAGCTCACCATCCGGGACCGATACAGGAAACACCATATATTTT. Residues: CASSPSGTDTGNTIYF.

The chain recombines TRBV15 with TRBJ1-2; D remains ambiguous. Trimming took 3 bases from V and 4 from J, leaving 12 bases between them. Per germline, CDR1 LNHNV and CDR2 YYDKDF (reference sequence). This CDR3 contains 14 residues. The CDR3, as DNA: TGTGCCACCAGCAGGCGTAGCACGGGCTATGGCTACACCTTC. It is translated as CATSRRSTGYGYTF.

This clone came up a few times. One junction end does not reproduce the germline sequence, and a read error may be involved. The gene calls are TRBV6-6 and TRBJ2-7, with a possible D match to TRBD1 (6 bases). The CDR3 length is 13 residues. Germline assignment: CDR1 MNHNY and CDR2 SVGAGI (reference sequence). This CDR3 is CASSSSPPWDIHF. The CDR3 DNA is TGTGCCAGCAGTTCTTCCCCTCCTTGGGACATTCACTTC.

The gene calls are TRBV6-4 and TRBJ1-2; D not resolved. CDR1 and CDR2 (germline): MRHNA, SNTAGT. CDR3 size: 11 residues. The germline V and J ends were trimmed by 8 bases and 4 bases, with 8 bases remaining between them. CDR3 nucleotides: TGTGCCAGCTCGGGCGGCTATGGCTACACCTTC. This encodes CASSGGYGYTF.

The chain employs TRBV30 and TRBJ2-5; 12 positions match TRBD2. Looked up from germline, CDR1 is GTSNPN and CDR2 is SVGIG (reference sequence). Trimming took 1 base from V and 2 from J; bases not matched to a gene: 2. The CDR3 is made up of 15 amino acids. The CDR3 loop is CAWSAGLAGQETQYF. The CDR3 coding sequence is TGTGCCTGGAGTGCCGGACTAGCGGGGCAAGAGACCCAGTACTTC.

The chain recombines TRBV29-1 with TRBJ1-2; 10 bases agree with TRBD1. V trimming: 5 bases; J trimming: 8 bases; junction bases outside the gene matches: 8. CDR3 length: 13 amino acids. Germline assignment: CDR1 SQVTM and CDR2 ANQGSEA. The CDR3 region has the DNA TGCAGCGTTTTCCACGGGACAGGGGACGGCTACACCTTC. Translating gives CSVFHGTGDGYTF.

The chain uses TRBV15 and TRBJ2-7; 9 bases fit TRBD2. V was pared by 1 base and J by 5 bases, with 0 bases of the junction left unmatched. The CDR3 consists of 13 residues. Germline V gene sequence: CDR1 LNHNV, CDR2 YYDKDF (reference sequence). CDR3 sequence (DNA): TGTGCCACCAGCAGAGGGACTAGCGACGAGCAGTACTTC. Translated: CATSRGTSDEQYF.

The chain is built from TRBV13 and TRBJ1-1; D unresolved. This CDR3 has 14 amino acids. Trimming took off 3 bases at V and 1 base at J, with 9 bases between the two ends. Per the germline V gene, CDR1 is PRHDT and CDR2 is FYEKMQ (reference sequence). The CDR3 is CASSFSMGNTEAFF. CDR3 DNA sequence: TGTGCCAGCAGCTTTTCAATGGGGAACACTGAAGCTTTCTTT.

This chain links TRBV6-5 with TRBJ2-7; TRBD1 is a possible D gene (5 bases). This CDR3 comprises 14 residues. CDR1 and CDR2 from the germline V gene are MNHEY and SVGAGI. Trimming stripped 5 bases from V and 2 bases from J, with 13 bases between. Written as DNA, the CDR3 is TGTGCCAGCAGTACAACAGGTCCCCCCTACGAGCAGTACTTC. Amino acids: CASSTTGPPYEQYF.

This rearrangement joins TRBV30 to TRBJ1-3, with unresolved D. This CDR3 contains 12 residues. Between the trimmed V and J ends, which lost 2 bases and 3 bases, there was a span of 5 bases. The germline V gene has CDR1 GTSNPN and CDR2 SVGIG (reference sequence). The CDR3 sequence is CAWSLGGNTIYF. In DNA form, the CDR3 reads TGTGCCTGGAGTCTTGGTGGAAACACCATATATTTT. Full variable domain (rest looked up from reference TRBV30 and TRBJ1-3): SQTIHQWPATLVQPVGSPLSLECTVEGTSNPNLYWYRQAAGRGLQLLFYSVGIGQISSEVPQNLSASRPQDRQFILSSKKLLLSDSGFYLCAWSLGGNTIYFGEGSWLTVV.

In this sample, this clone turned up once. The V call is TRBV29-1, the J call TRBJ2-7; 7 bases are shared with TRBD1. The CDR3 is 15 amino acids. The junction had 7 bases not matched to a gene; V was cut back by 2 bases and J by 0 bases. CDR1 is SQVTM and CDR2 is ANQGSEA in the germline V gene. The CDR3: CSVELGQRSSYEQYF. For the CDR3, the DNA is TGCAGCGTTGAATTGGGACAGAGGAGCTCCTACGAGCAGTACTTC.

This clone has just a few counts. The J gene is TRBJ2-3, the V gene TRBV27; D call uncertain. This CDR3 comprises 15 residues. Germline-derived CDR1 and CDR2 are MNHEY and SMNVEV (reference sequence). V lost 1 base to trimming and J lost 0 bases, with 8 bases between them. The CDR3 region is CASSLYPLSTDTQYF. The CDR3 nucleotides are TGTGCCAGCAGTTTATACCCCCTAAGCACAGATACGCAGTATTTT.

The genes are TRBV6-6 and TRBJ1-1, with 9 bases aligning to TRBD1. The CDR3 spans 14 residues. Germline CDR1 is MNHNY and CDR2 is SVGAGI (reference sequence). The trim removed 5 bases at V and 4 bases at J, leaving 5 bases unmatched. CDR3 nucleotides: TGTGCCAGCAGTCCGGACAGGGGAGGCACTGAAGCTTTCTTT. Translation: CASSPDRGGTEAFF.

The chain links TRBV2 to TRBJ2-1, with 12 bases lining up with TRBD2. The CDR3 runs 16 residues. V was clipped by 0 bases and J by 6 bases; unmatched bases: 3. The germline gives CDR1 SNHLY, CDR2 FYNNEI. The CDR3 here is CASSEAPSGGANEQFF. CDR3 nucleotides: TGTGCCAGCAGTGAAGCGCCTAGCGGGGGGGCCAATGAGCAGTTCTTC.

J is TRBJ2-7 and V is TRBV29-1; 7 bases align to TRBD1. The junction had 9 bases not matched to a gene; V was cut back by 7 bases and J by 3 bases. Germline assignment: CDR1 SQVTM and CDR2 ANQGSEA. This CDR3 is built from 13 residues. The CDR3 protein is CSAAGTANYEQYF. Written as DNA, the CDR3 is TGCAGCGCCGCCGGGACAGCCAACTACGAGCAGTACTTC.

This chain links TRBV5-6 with TRBJ2-5; 8 bases line up with TRBD2. V shed 0 bases, J shed 3 bases, and the junction held 7 bases outside the gene matches. The CDR3 loop spans 16 amino acids. CDR1 and CDR2 (germline): SGHDT, YYEEEE. The CDR3 DNA reads TGTGCCAGCAGCTTGGGGGCGGGGGGCGAGAAAGAGACCCAGTACTTC. Translating gives CASSLGAGGEKETQYF.

The genes are TRBV10-1 and TRBJ2-7; either TRBD1 or TRBD2 may fit D (5 bases each). Trimming shortened V by 3 bases and J by 7 bases, and 7 bases separated the two germline ends. Looked up from germline, CDR1 is WNHNN and CDR2 is SYGVQD (reference sequence). The CDR3 length is 11 residues. CDR3 sequence reads: CASSDWGEQYF. The CDR3 region has the DNA TGCGCCAGCAGTGACTGGGGGGAGCAGTACTTC.

In this sample, this clone turned up a few times. The rearrangement joins TRBV29-1 to TRBJ1-2; no clear D. CDR3 length: 12 amino acids. Germline V gene data show CDR1 as SQVTM and CDR2 as ANQGSEA. The V end lost 7 bases, the J end lost 6 bases, and 15 bases lay between the germline ends. CDR3 region: CSAAGIRDGYTF. CDR3 nucleotide sequence: TGCAGCGCCGCAGGTATTCGGGATGGCTACACCTTC.

The V call is TRBV13, the J call TRBJ1-1; D call uncertain. Germline V gene sequence: CDR1 PRHDT, CDR2 FYEKMQ (reference sequence). V lost 5 bases and J lost 2, with 3 bases in between. The CDR3 loop spans 11 amino acids. CDR3: CASSLNTEAFF. The CDR3 DNA reads as TGTGCCAGCAGCCTCAACACTGAAGCTTTCTTT.

This clone was observed a single time. V is TRBV10-3 and J is TRBJ1-5; the match to TRBD1 covers 8 bases. With V trimmed by 10 bases and J by 7 bases, 9 bases remained unmatched. This CDR3 has 13 residues. Germline V gene lookup returns CDR1 ENHRY and CDR2 SYGVKD. The CDR3: CATLDRDGQPQHF. Written as DNA, the CDR3 is TGTGCCACCCTGGACAGGGACGGGCAGCCCCAGCATTTT.

The chain links TRBV2 to TRBJ1-5; D gene ambiguous. This CDR3 has 16 residues. The germline V and J ends were trimmed by 0 bases and 0 bases, with 9 bases remaining between them. Germline CDR1 and CDR2: SNHLY and FYNNEI. In nucleotides, the CDR3 is TGTGCCAGCAGTGAAGCTGGGCTCTATAGCAATCAGCCCCAGCATTTT. This translates into CASSEAGLYSNQPQHF.

The chain couples TRBV7-9 to TRBJ2-6; the match to TRBD2 covers 9 bases. V shed 6 bases, J shed 12 bases, and the junction held 6 bases outside the gene matches. In germline, CDR1 is SEHNR, CDR2 FQNEAQ (reference sequence). The CDR3 is made up of 13 amino acids. CDR3: CASRREGGGVLTF. The CDR3 DNA follows: TGTGCCAGCAGGCGGGAGGGGGGTGGCGTCCTGACTTTC.

The chain uses TRBV15 and TRBJ2-1, with D unresolved. CDR1 is LNHNV and CDR2 is YYDKDF in the germline V gene (reference sequence). The CDR3 is 15 residues long. Trimming cost V 3 bases and J 0 bases, with 9 bases left between them. The CDR3 sequence is CATSSRLSSYNEQFF. The CDR3 DNA reads as TGTGCCACCAGCAGCCGACTGAGCTCCTACAATGAGCAGTTCTTC.

The V call is TRBV5-1, the J call TRBJ2-7; perhaps D is TRBD1 or TRBD2 (5 bases each). Germline values: CDR1 SGHRS, CDR2 YFSETQ. The CDR3 is 13 amino acids. With 0 bases removed from V and 4 bases from J, the gap between germline ends came to 8 bases. CDR3 in DNA: TGCGCCAGCAGCTTGGCGGGACCGTACGAGCAGTACTTC. Encoded protein: CASSLAGPYEQYF.

V gene TRBV29-1 combines with J gene TRBJ1-2, with a tentative D call TRBD1 (6 bases). Germline V gene sequence: CDR1 SQVTM, CDR2 ANQGSEA. The CDR3 is 11 amino acids. Trimming left V 0 bases short and J 9 bases short, with 8 bases between. The CDR3 DNA reads as TGCAGCGTTGAAGAGGGGACACGCTACACCTTC. Translation gives CSVEEGTRYTF.